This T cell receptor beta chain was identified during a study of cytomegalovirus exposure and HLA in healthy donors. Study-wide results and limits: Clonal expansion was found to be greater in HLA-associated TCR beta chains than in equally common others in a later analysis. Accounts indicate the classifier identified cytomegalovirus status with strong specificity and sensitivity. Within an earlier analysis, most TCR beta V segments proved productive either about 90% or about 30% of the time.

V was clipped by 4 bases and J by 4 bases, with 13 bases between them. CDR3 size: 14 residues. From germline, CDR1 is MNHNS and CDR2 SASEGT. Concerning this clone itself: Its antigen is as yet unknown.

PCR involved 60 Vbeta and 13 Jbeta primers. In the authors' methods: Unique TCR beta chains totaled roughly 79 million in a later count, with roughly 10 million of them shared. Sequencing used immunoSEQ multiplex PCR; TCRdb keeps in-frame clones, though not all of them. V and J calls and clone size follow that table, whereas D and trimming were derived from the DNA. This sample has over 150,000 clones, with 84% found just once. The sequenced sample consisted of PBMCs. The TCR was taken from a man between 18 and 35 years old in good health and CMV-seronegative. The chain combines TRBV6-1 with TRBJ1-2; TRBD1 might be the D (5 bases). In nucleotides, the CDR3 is TGTGCCAGCAGTGCCCTCTTGACAGTCTATGGCTACACCTTC. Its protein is CASSALLTVYGYTF.